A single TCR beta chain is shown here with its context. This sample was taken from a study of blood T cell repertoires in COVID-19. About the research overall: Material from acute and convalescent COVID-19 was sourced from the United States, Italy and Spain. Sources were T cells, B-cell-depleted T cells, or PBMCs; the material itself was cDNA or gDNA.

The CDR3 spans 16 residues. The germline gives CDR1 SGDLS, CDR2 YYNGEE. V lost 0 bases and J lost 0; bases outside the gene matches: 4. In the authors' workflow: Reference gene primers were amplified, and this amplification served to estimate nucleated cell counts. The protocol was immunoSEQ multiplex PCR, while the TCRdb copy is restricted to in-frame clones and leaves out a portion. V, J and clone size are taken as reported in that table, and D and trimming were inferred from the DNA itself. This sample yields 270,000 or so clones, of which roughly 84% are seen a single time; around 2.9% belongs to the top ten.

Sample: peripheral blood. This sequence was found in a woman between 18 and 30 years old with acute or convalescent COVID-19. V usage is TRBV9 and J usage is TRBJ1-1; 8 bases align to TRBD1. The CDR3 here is CASSVVAGGMNTEAFF. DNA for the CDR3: TGTGCCAGCAGCGTAGTGGCAGGGGGCATGAACACTGAAGCTTTCTTT.